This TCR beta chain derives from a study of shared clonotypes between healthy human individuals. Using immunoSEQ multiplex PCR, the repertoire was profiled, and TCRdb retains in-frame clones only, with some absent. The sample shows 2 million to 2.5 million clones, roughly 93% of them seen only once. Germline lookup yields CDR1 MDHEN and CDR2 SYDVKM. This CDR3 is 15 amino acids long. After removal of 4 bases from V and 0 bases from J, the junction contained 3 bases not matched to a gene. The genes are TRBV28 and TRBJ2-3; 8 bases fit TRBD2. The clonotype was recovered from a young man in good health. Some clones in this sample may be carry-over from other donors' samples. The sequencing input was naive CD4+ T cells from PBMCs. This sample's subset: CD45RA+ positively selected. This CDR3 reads CASSSPSGSTDTQYF. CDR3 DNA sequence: TGTGCCAGCAGTTCCCCTAGCGGGAGCACAGATACGCAGTATTTT.